This is a list of T cell receptor beta chains from one sample in a study of OX40 agonist ivuxolimab in advanced cancers. Clones were sequenced by immunoSEQ multiplex PCR, and TCRdb holds only the in-frame ones, with some missing. The data show tens of thousands of clones, around 90% seen once. This material consisted of CD4+ or CD8+ T cells sorted from blood, taken in a trial of the OX40 agonist ivuxolimab. The receptors were gathered from an adult with an advanced solid tumor such as melanoma, head and neck, liver or kidney cancer. CDR3s include the opening cysteine and the closing phenylalanine or tryptophan. Each record gives: J gene, D gene, clone size, V gene, CDR3 protein, CDR3 DNA. D genes are given only for firm matches. Rows may omit the clone size; those that give it use once, few, many or a size class.

j_gene: TRBJ2-1; d_gene: NA; abundance: NA; v_gene: TRBV7-2; CDR3aa: CASSFSNEQFF; CDR3nt: TGTGCCAGCAGCTTTTCCAATGAGCAGTTCTTC
j_gene: TRBJ1-2; d_gene: NA; abundance: once; v_gene: TRBV2; CDR3aa: CASIPSVYYGYTF; CDR3nt: TGTGCCAGCATCCCATCGGTCTACTATGGCTACACCTTC
j_gene: TRBJ2-2; d_gene: TRBD2; abundance: NA; v_gene: TRBV10-3; CDR3aa: CAISESSGGSGELFF; CDR3nt: TGTGCCATCAGTGAGTCGAGCGGGGGCAGCGGGGAGCTGTTTTTT
j_gene: TRBJ2-3; d_gene: TRBD2; abundance: NA; v_gene: TRBV29-1; CDR3aa: CSVEDRGLAGGSSTDTQYF; CDR3nt: TGCAGCGTTGAAGATAGGGGACTAGCGGGAGGCTCTAGCACAGATACGCAGTATTTT
j_gene: TRBJ2-2; d_gene: TRBD1; abundance: NA; v_gene: TRBV6-1; CDR3aa: CASSHTDRARELFF; CDR3nt: TGTGCCAGCAGTCATACTGACAGGGCGAGGGAGCTGTTTTTT
j_gene: TRBJ2-5; d_gene: TRBD1; abundance: NA; v_gene: TRBV2; CDR3aa: CARGQSQETQYF; CDR3nt: TGTGCCAGGGGACAGAGCCAAGAGACCCAGTACTTC
j_gene: TRBJ2-2; d_gene: NA; abundance: NA; v_gene: TRBV27; CDR3aa: CASSPHAVGATGELFF; CDR3nt: TGTGCCAGCAGTCCCCACGCAGTTGGAGCCACCGGGGAGCTGTTTTTT
j_gene: TRBJ2-1; d_gene: NA; abundance: NA; v_gene: TRBV10-3; CDR3aa: CAISSYNEQFF; CDR3nt: TGTGCCATCAGTTCCTACAATGAGCAGTTCTTC
j_gene: TRBJ2-1; d_gene: TRBD2; abundance: NA; v_gene: TRBV5-1; CDR3aa: CASTRTSGVTYNEQFF; CDR3nt: TGCGCCAGCACCCGGACTAGCGGGGTAACCTACAATGAGCAGTTCTTC
j_gene: TRBJ2-5; d_gene: TRBD2; abundance: NA; v_gene: TRBV7-8; CDR3aa: CASSLSSGGYQETQYF; CDR3nt: TGTGCCAGCAGCTTAAGTAGCGGGGGGTACCAAGAGACCCAGTACTTC
j_gene: TRBJ1-1; d_gene: NA; abundance: NA; v_gene: TRBV5-1; CDR3aa: CASSFTGDLFAFF; CDR3nt: TGCGCCAGCAGCTTTACAGGAGATCTGTTCGCTTTCTTT
j_gene: TRBJ2-1; d_gene: TRBD2; abundance: NA; v_gene: TRBV19; CDR3aa: CASSPNGRPRSYNEQFF; CDR3nt: TGTGCCAGTAGTCCCAACGGGAGGCCCCGCTCCTACAATGAGCAGTTCTTC
j_gene: TRBJ2-3; d_gene: TRBD2; abundance: once; v_gene: TRBV2; CDR3aa: CASGGLAGGTDTQYF; CDR3nt: TGTGCCAGCGGGGGACTAGCGGGGGGCACAGATACGCAGTATTTT
j_gene: TRBJ1-2; d_gene: NA; abundance: NA; v_gene: TRBV5-4; CDR3aa: CASSRTQTYGYTF; CDR3nt: TGTGCCAGCAGCCGGACGCAGACCTATGGCTACACCTTC
j_gene: TRBJ2-1; d_gene: NA; abundance: once; v_gene: TRBV7-8; CDR3aa: CASRPGPGRGYNEQFF; CDR3nt: TGTGCCAGCAGACCCGGACCGGGTCGAGGCTACAATGAGCAGTTCTTC
j_gene: TRBJ2-6; d_gene: NA; abundance: NA; v_gene: TRBV30; CDR3aa: CARKPPSGANVLTF; CDR3nt: TGTGCCAGAAAACCGCCCTCTGGGGCCAACGTCCTGACTTTC
j_gene: TRBJ2-2; d_gene: TRBD2; abundance: NA; v_gene: TRBV4-3; CDR3aa: CASSQEGLAVLTGELFF; CDR3nt: TGCGCCAGCAGCCAAGAAGGACTAGCGGTGCTTACCGGGGAGCTGTTTTTT
j_gene: TRBJ2-1; d_gene: TRBD2; abundance: NA; v_gene: TRBV11-3; CDR3aa: CASSSQSTSGSNEQFF; CDR3nt: TGTGCCAGCAGCTCCCAATCGACTAGCGGGTCTAATGAGCAGTTCTTC
j_gene: TRBJ1-5; d_gene: NA; abundance: NA; v_gene: TRBV4-1; CDR3aa: CASSQAFLGQGQYQPQHF; CDR3nt: TGCGCCAGCAGCCAAGCGTTTTTAGGACAAGGACAATATCAGCCCCAGCATTTT
j_gene: TRBJ2-1; d_gene: TRBD1; abundance: NA; v_gene: TRBV28; CDR3aa: CASSLYTGENEQFF; CDR3nt: TGTGCCAGCAGTTTATATACAGGGGAGAATGAGCAGTTCTTC
j_gene: TRBJ1-4; d_gene: NA; abundance: few; v_gene: TRBV5-4; CDR3aa: CASSFRREKLFF; CDR3nt: TGTGCCAGCAGCTTTCGTCGTGAAAAACTGTTTTTT
j_gene: TRBJ2-3; d_gene: NA; abundance: NA; v_gene: TRBV11-3; CDR3aa: CASSLGWGGDTQYF; CDR3nt: TGTGCCAGCAGCTTAGGGTGGGGAGGAGATACGCAGTATTTT
j_gene: TRBJ2-5; d_gene: NA; abundance: NA; v_gene: TRBV2; CDR3aa: CASLSSPAQETQYF; CDR3nt: TGTGCCAGTCTGAGTAGTCCAGCCCAAGAGACCCAGTACTTC
j_gene: TRBJ1-1; d_gene: NA; abundance: NA; v_gene: TRBV6-6; CDR3aa: CASSYGADNTEAFF; CDR3nt: TGTGCCAGCAGTTACGGGGCAGACAACACTGAAGCTTTCTTT
j_gene: TRBJ2-2; d_gene: NA; abundance: NA; v_gene: TRBV10-3; CDR3aa: CAISAVKQKTENTGELFF; CDR3nt: TGTGCCATCAGTGCCGTTAAACAGAAGACAGAGAACACCGGGGAGCTGTTTTTT
j_gene: TRBJ2-2; d_gene: NA; abundance: NA; v_gene: TRBV7-6; CDR3aa: CASSIWPGTGELFF; CDR3nt: TGTGCCAGCAGCATCTGGCCGGGAACCGGGGAGCTGTTTTTT
j_gene: TRBJ2-7; d_gene: TRBD2; abundance: NA; v_gene: TRBV11-2; CDR3aa: CASSSLAGANEQYF; CDR3nt: TGTGCCAGCAGCTCACTAGCGGGAGCCAACGAGCAGTACTTC
j_gene: TRBJ2-3; d_gene: NA; abundance: NA; v_gene: TRBV2; CDR3aa: CASRSGWTDTQYF; CDR3nt: TGTGCCAGCAGGTCTGGTTGGACAGATACGCAGTATTTT
j_gene: TRBJ2-3; d_gene: NA; abundance: once; v_gene: TRBV7-9; CDR3aa: CASSLGLDTDTQYF; CDR3nt: TGTGCCAGCAGCTTAGGGCTAGATACAGATACGCAGTATTTT
j_gene: TRBJ2-1; d_gene: NA; abundance: NA; v_gene: TRBV19; CDR3aa: CASQTTGVSSYNEQFF; CDR3nt: TGTGCCAGCCAAACGACCGGCGTTAGCTCCTACAATGAGCAGTTCTTC
j_gene: TRBJ2-1; d_gene: TRBD1; abundance: NA; v_gene: TRBV7-2; CDR3aa: CASSSGTGSYNEQFF; CDR3nt: TGTGCCAGCAGCTCCGGGACAGGGTCTTACAATGAGCAGTTCTTC
j_gene: TRBJ2-3; d_gene: NA; abundance: once; v_gene: TRBV10-1; CDR3aa: CASREGPQHTQYF; CDR3nt: TGCGCCAGCAGGGAGGGACCCCAGCATACGCAGTATTTT
j_gene: TRBJ2-7; d_gene: NA; abundance: NA; v_gene: TRBV5-6; CDR3aa: CASSLGDVGGREQYF; CDR3nt: TGTGCCAGCAGCTTGGGTGATGTTGGAGGCCGGGAGCAGTACTTC
j_gene: TRBJ2-3; d_gene: NA; abundance: NA; v_gene: TRBV7-2; CDR3aa: CASSRDPTDTQYF; CDR3nt: TGTGCCAGCAGCCGGGACCCCACAGATACGCAGTATTTT
j_gene: TRBJ2-1; d_gene: NA; abundance: NA; v_gene: TRBV5-6; CDR3aa: CASSLGEDEQFF; CDR3nt: TGTGCCAGCAGCTTAGGTGAGGATGAGCAGTTCTTC
j_gene: TRBJ1-1; d_gene: TRBD1; abundance: once; v_gene: TRBV7-9; CDR3aa: CANSATGVYTEAFF; CDR3nt: TGTGCCAACAGCGCCACAGGGGTTTACACTGAAGCTTTCTTT
j_gene: TRBJ1-2; d_gene: NA; abundance: NA; v_gene: TRBV21-1; CDR3aa: CASRRIGRNYGYTF; CDR3nt: TGTGCCAGCAGGAGGATCGGCAGGAACTATGGCTACACCTTC
j_gene: TRBJ2-7; d_gene: TRBD2; abundance: NA; v_gene: TRBV5-4; CDR3aa: CASSPTSGGSYEQYF; CDR3nt: TGTGCCAGCAGCCCGACTAGCGGGGGATCCTACGAGCAGTACTTC
j_gene: TRBJ1-2; d_gene: NA; abundance: NA; v_gene: TRBV5-6; CDR3aa: CASSLPGQNYGYTF; CDR3nt: TGTGCCAGCAGCTTGCCAGGGCAGAACTATGGCTACACCTTC
j_gene: TRBJ1-5; d_gene: NA; abundance: NA; v_gene: TRBV23-1; CDR3aa: CASSQSLEVGTDNQPQHF; CDR3nt: TGCGCCAGCAGTCAATCTTTGGAAGTGGGCACGGACAATCAGCCCCAGCATTTT
j_gene: TRBJ2-3; d_gene: TRBD2; abundance: once; v_gene: TRBV6-1; CDR3aa: CASSEERGRTDTQYF; CDR3nt: TGTGCCAGCAGTGAAGAGCGGGGTAGAACAGATACGCAGTATTTT
j_gene: TRBJ1-2; d_gene: NA; abundance: NA; v_gene: TRBV30; CDR3aa: CAWGGRPQSGYGYTF; CDR3nt: TGTGCCTGGGGCGGGAGGCCTCAGTCGGGCTATGGCTACACCTTC
j_gene: TRBJ1-5; d_gene: NA; abundance: few; v_gene: TRBV28; CDR3aa: CASSKQQRTRTIQPQHF; CDR3nt: TGTGCCAGCAGTAAACAACAGCGAACTCGCACCATCCAGCCCCAGCATTTT
j_gene: TRBJ2-5; d_gene: NA; abundance: NA; v_gene: TRBV5-1; CDR3aa: CASSWGFGDQETQYF; CDR3nt: TGCGCCAGCAGCTGGGGCTTCGGAGACCAAGAGACCCAGTACTTC
j_gene: TRBJ2-7; d_gene: TRBD1; abundance: once; v_gene: TRBV4-2; CDR3aa: CASSQVGTDSYEQYF; CDR3nt: TGTGCCAGCAGCCAAGTAGGGACAGACTCCTACGAGCAGTACTTC
j_gene: TRBJ2-3; d_gene: TRBD2; abundance: NA; v_gene: TRBV5-1; CDR3aa: CASSQGLADNTDTQYF; CDR3nt: TGCGCCAGCAGCCAGGGACTAGCTGACAACACAGATACGCAGTATTTT
j_gene: TRBJ2-7; d_gene: TRBD1; abundance: NA; v_gene: TRBV29-1; CDR3aa: CSVEPGQGDEQYF; CDR3nt: TGCAGCGTTGAACCGGGACAGGGAGACGAGCAGTACTTC